This TCR beta chain was sequenced during a study of blood T cell repertoires in COVID-19. Study overall: The analysed material was cDNA or gDNA that came from T cells, B-cell-depleted T cells, or PBMCs.

CDR3 length equals 16 residues. The germline V gene encodes CDR1 ENHRY and CDR2 SYGVKD. V was clipped by 6 bases and J by 0 bases, with 16 bases between them. In the source study's methods: Estimation of nucleated cell counts relied on the amplification of reference gene primers. TCRdb keeps only in-frame clones here, not all; method: immunoSEQ multiplex PCR. The DNA was the basis for D and trimming; V, J and clone size are from that table. The sample lists about 200,000 clones, approximately 91% seen once, with around 6% in the top ten. The chain employs TRBV10-3 and TRBJ2-3, with D perhaps matching TRBD1 (6 bases). Sample: peripheral blood. The receptor was derived from a man aged 60 to 69 who had recovered from COVID-19. The CDR3 DNA reads as TGTGCCATCAGCTCCGGACAGACACTTAGCACAGATACGCAGTATTTT. It specifies CAISSGQTLSTDTQYF.